This T cell receptor (beta chain) was sequenced during a study of T-cell memory formation after mild COVID-19 (dated by TCRdb to the early 2020s). Regarding the research as a whole: TCR sequence clusters from the two donors were found to be largely donor specific. In a couple of donors, T-cell clones that expanded and contracted after mild COVID-19 were followed by sequencing TCRalpha and TCRbeta repertoires longitudinally. Two young, previously healthy adult volunteers made up the cohort, one male and one female.

Instrument on record: Illumina NovaSeq 6000. TCRalpha and TCRbeta cDNA libraries were built by 5'RACE with constant-segment primers, adding sample barcodes and unique molecular identifiers. Trizol reagent was used to extract RNA from every sample. The libraries were amplified in two PCR steps, and the second step added a second sample barcode and Illumina TruSeq adapters. Sequencing of the libraries was done on an Illumina NovaSeq, producing 2 x 150 bp paired-end reads. In the authors' own workflow: The reads were demultiplexed and collapsed into UMI-guided consensus sequences using migec v1.2.7. Using mixcr v2.1.11, UMI consensuses were aligned to TRA and TRB V and J templates and then assembled into clonotypes. Expanded or contracted clonotypes were those called significant by both edgeR and NoisET, with noise models trained on biological replicates. For edgeR calls, the cutoffs were a false discovery rate-adjusted p below 0.01 and a log2 fold-change threshold of 1. PCA with hierarchical clustering of max-normalized trajectories of the 1000 most abundant clonotypes was used as exploratory dynamics analysis. The CD4 or CD8 phenotype of responding clones was assigned using the separately sequenced CD4+ and CD8+ repertoires. TCRdb passed the public sequencing reads through fastp at Q25 and MiXCR, retaining productive beta sequences. For every CDR3 protein sequence, its rows merge into one entry that carries the most common genes and DNA. TCRdb assigned the V and J calls; the authors' analysis was not used. The sample table lists more than 120,000 distinct CDR3 sequences, about 19% of them with a count of one. The ten top clones hold around 2.4% of the sample.

Ficoll-Paque density gradient centrifugation was the method used to isolate PBMCs. Paper-wide results and their limitations: SARS-CoV-2 specificity was not confirmed for the second-wave clones peaking on day 37. From day 15 to 85, contracting clones showed balanced CD4/CD8 phenotypes, whereas a second wave of clones that expanded from day 15 to 37 leaned towards CD4+. Some responding clones were found in pre-infection memory, which suggests that pre-existing cross-reactive memory T cells took part in the SARS-CoV-2 response. Contracting CD4+ clones were found mainly in CM and EM memory subsets, while CD8+ clones were enriched in EMRA. The study covered only a couple of mild cases, and larger cohorts including severe cases with pre-infection samples were considered necessary.

V was cut back by 4 bases and J by 3 bases, leaving a gap of 8 bases between them. The germline V gene encodes CDR1 KGHDR and CDR2 SFDVKD. Counted from cysteine to phenylalanine, this CDR3 has 14 amino acids. Just the 42-base CDR3 DNA is kept, in frame starting at base 1. Comment on this clonotype: No cognate antigen has been identified for it. Base qualities are missing; no much larger clone stands one base away.

The TCR sequence derives from an adult woman who had mild COVID-19 (a few samples of this study predate the infection). The sample titles of this study are shuffled in the database, so cell type and time point are left out; the donor was told from shared clones. The sample was PBMCs or a T cell subset sorted from them (not recorded which). This chain joins TRBV24-1 to TRBJ2-2; perhaps TRBD1 is the D gene, with 5 bases matching. The base sequence is TGTGCCACCAGTGAGCAGGGTCACACCGGGGAGCTGTTTTTT. It codes for CATSEQGHTGELFF.